The T cell receptor (beta chain) described here comes from a study of blood T cell repertoires in COVID-19. Study background: From the United States, Italy and Spain came samples of acute and convalescent COVID-19. Sources were T cells, B-cell-depleted T cells, or PBMCs; the material itself was cDNA or gDNA.

The germline V and J ends were trimmed by 6 bases and 1 base, with 9 bases remaining between them. The CDR3 is 13 amino acids. Germline V CDR1 and CDR2: SNHLY, FYNNEI. Original handling: Researchers report that nucleated cell counts were estimated from reference gene primer amplification. Clones were read by immunoSEQ multiplex PCR, and TCRdb kept only the in-frame ones, dropping some. The DNA was the basis for D and trimming; V, J and clone size are from that table. The sample lists some 50,000 clones, about 83% occurring once. This TCR came from a human donor in a cohort sampled during active COVID-19. The sequenced material came from peripheral blood. The rearrangement uses TRBV2 and TRBJ1-1; TRBD1 might be the D (6 bases). The CDR3 DNA is TGTGCCAGCAGGGCGACAGGGAACACTGAAGCTTTCTTT. Encoded protein: CASRATGNTEAFF.